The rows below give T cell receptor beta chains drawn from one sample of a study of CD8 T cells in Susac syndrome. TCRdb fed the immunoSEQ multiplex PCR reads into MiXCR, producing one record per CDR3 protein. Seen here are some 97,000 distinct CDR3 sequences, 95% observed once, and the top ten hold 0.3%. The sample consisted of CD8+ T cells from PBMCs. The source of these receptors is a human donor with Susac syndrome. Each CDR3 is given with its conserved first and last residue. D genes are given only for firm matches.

DNA: TGTGCCAGCAGTACTCTGACAGGCCCTCAGCCCCAGCATTTT
CDR3: CASSTLTGPQPQHF
V: TRBV6-1
D: NA
J: TRBJ1-5

DNA: TGCAGTGCTAGTAGTCGGCAGGGGAACACTGAAGCTTTCTTT
CDR3: CSASSRQGNTEAFF
V: TRBV20-1
D: NA
J: TRBJ1-1

DNA: TGTGCCAGCTCCCCAGTGGGTAGGGAGACCCAGTACTTC
CDR3: CASSPVGRETQYF
V: TRBV7-9
D: NA
J: TRBJ2-5

DNA: TGCAGTGCTAGAGTTCATAGGGGGTCTTGGCGTGAGCAGTTCTTC
CDR3: CSARVHRGSWREQFF
V: TRBV20-1
D: NA
J: TRBJ2-1

DNA: TGTGCCAGCAGCCCCGCGGGGGGCGGAACTGAAGCTTTCTTT
CDR3: CASSPAGGGTEAFF
V: TRBV12-3/TRBV12-4
D: NA
J: TRBJ1-1

DNA: TGTGCCAGCTCACCAGGCATTTCTGGGGCCAACGTCCTGACTTTC
CDR3: CASSPGISGANVLTF
V: TRBV18
D: NA
J: TRBJ2-6

DNA: TGTGCCAGCAGCCAAATTGGTTACGAGCAGTACTTC
CDR3: CASSQIGYEQYF
V: TRBV3-1
D: NA
J: TRBJ2-7

DNA: TGCAGCGTTGGGCCCCCAGATACGCAGTATTTT
CDR3: CSVGPPDTQYF
V: TRBV29-1
D: NA
J: TRBJ2-3

DNA: TGTGCCAGCATCCAAGGGGACAGGGCAGAGACCCAGTACTTC
CDR3: CASIQGDRAETQYF
V: TRBV12-3/TRBV12-4
D: TRBD1
J: TRBJ2-5

DNA: TGCGCCAGCAGCTTAGAATCAGCCTACGAGCAGTACTTC
CDR3: CASSLESAYEQYF
V: TRBV5-1
D: NA
J: TRBJ2-7

DNA: TGTGCCAGCAGTTTTTCAGGGGAACCCCTCTCAAACATTCAGTACTTC
CDR3: CASSFSGEPLSNIQYF
V: TRBV27
D: NA
J: TRBJ2-4

DNA: TGTGCCAGCAGTCCTAGCGGCACAGATACGCAGTATTTT
CDR3: CASSPSGTDTQYF
V: TRBV6-4
D: NA
J: TRBJ2-3